A single sample is the source of the 26 T cell receptor beta chains below, sequenced in a study of regulatory T cells in long-lasting Graves disease. Sample time point: persistent/refractory GD, antithyroid drugs over 5 years with positive TRAb. PBMCs were the source of the RNA used for TCR sequencing. Building of the TCR beta libraries involved iRepertoire HTBI primers and Arm-PCR of CDR3 regions. TCRdb re-called the multiplex PCR reads with MiXCR, one entry per CDR3 protein. The table shows 450,000 or so distinct CDR3 sequences, with approximately 23% occurring only once. Sequencing used peripheral blood mononuclear cells (PBMCs), obtained when the disease was refractory, from a patient treated with antithyroid drugs. These receptors all stem from a female donor with Graves disease.

The table lists this clonotype with many counts. This chain links TRBV12-3 or TRBV12-4 with TRBJ1-5, with D possibly being TRBD1 (6 bases). This CDR3 has 14 amino acids. V was clipped by 5 bases and J by 2 bases, with 10 bases between them. The CDR3 is CASSHRVGNQPQHF. CDR3 in DNA: TGTGCCAGCAGTCACAGGGTGGGCAATCAGCCCCAGCATTTT.

Turning to this clonotype: This may be a read error, as it is one base from a much larger clone. The chain joins TRBV30 to TRBJ1-5; TRBD1 matches 9 bases. There are 14 residues in the CDR3. V shed 3 bases and J 1 base; nucleotides not matched to a gene: 1. Germline lookup yields CDR1 GTSNPN and CDR2 SVGIG (reference sequence). CDR3 nucleotide sequence: TGTGCCTGGAGGGGGACAGGGAGCAATCAGCCCCAGCATTTT. This gives the protein CAWRGTGSNQPQHF.

V usage is TRBV5-1 and J usage is TRBJ2-7; 9 bases are a match to TRBD1. V shed 7 bases, J shed 6 bases, and the junction held 17 bases outside the gene matches. This CDR3 is 16 amino acids long. CDR1 and CDR2 from the germline V gene are SGHRS and YFSETQ. CDR3 sequence (DNA): TGCGCCAGCGGCAACAACCCGACAGGGGGAGCCGGCGAGCAGTACTTC. Amino acid sequence: CASGNNPTGGAGEQYF.

In regard to this clonotype: A read error may be the cause here, since a much bigger clone is one base away. This chain connects TRBV6-1 to TRBJ1-2; no clear D gene. The CDR3 consists of 14 residues. The germline CDR1 and CDR2 sequences are MNHNS and SASEGT. CDR3 residues: CASGEGPGSYGYTF. In DNA form, the CDR3 reads TGTGCCAGCGGTGAAGGTCCGGGAAGCTATGGCTACACCTTC.

The chain employs TRBV5-5 and TRBJ1-1, with D perhaps matching TRBD1 (6 bases). CDR3 length: 15 amino acids. V was shortened by 1 base and J by 1 base, with 11 bases between the two germline ends. In germline, CDR1 is SGHKS, CDR2 YYEKEE (reference sequence). This CDR3 is CASSLNTGSNTEAFF. The CDR3 DNA reads as TGTGCCAGCAGCTTGAACACAGGGTCGAACACTGAAGCTTTCTTT.

The V call is TRBV7-2, the J call TRBJ2-7; 10 bases fit TRBD2. The CDR3 extends over 14 amino acids. The V segment lost 3 bases and the J segment 7 bases; nucleotides outside the gene matches: 6. Germline loops: CDR1 SGHTA, CDR2 FQGNSA. The DNA of the CDR3 is TGTGCCAGCAGCTTCCTAGCGGGAGACTGGGAGCAGTACTTC. This gives the protein CASSFLAGDWEQYF.

The rearrangement joins TRBV30 to TRBJ2-2; D ambiguous. The length of the CDR3 is 13 residues. Germline CDR1 GTSNPN, CDR2 SVGIG (reference sequence). Trimming took 0 bases from V and 6 from J, leaving 8 bases between them. The CDR3 nucleotides read TGTGCCTGGAGTGTACAAGATGCCGGGGAGCTGTTTTTT. It yields the protein CAWSVQDAGELFF.

This clonotype was observed once. This chain connects TRBV15 to TRBJ1-1; 8 nucleotides match TRBD1. The CDR3 length is 16 residues. Germline CDR1 LNHNV, CDR2 YYDKDF (reference sequence). The V and J ends lost 0 bases and 10 bases, in that order; junction bases with no gene match: 13. The CDR3 DNA reads as TGTGCCACCAGCAGAGAGATTGGACAGGGAGGTCCAGGAGCTTTCTTT. Protein: CATSREIGQGGPGAFF.

This clonotype was counted ten times or more. The chain links TRBV12-3 or TRBV12-4 to TRBJ2-7; 9 positions match TRBD1. This CDR3 is 14 amino acids long. Losses at the gene ends were 7 bases for V and 4 bases for J; bases not matched to a gene: 8. The CDR3 nucleotides read TGTGCCAGCAATGAACAGGGGGCTGAGTACGAGCAGTACTTC. Its translation is CASNEQGAEYEQYF.

This clonotype was counted a few times. The CDR3 DNA follows: TGTGCCAGCAGCTCGGGACAGTTCATTGTCTATGGCTACACCTTC. It translates to CASSSGQFIVYGYTF. J is TRBJ1-2 and V is TRBV3-1; 7 bases line up with TRBD1. Per germline, CDR1 LGHDT and CDR2 YNNKEL (reference sequence). The CDR3 is 15 residues long. Germline trimming cut 5 bases from V and 4 bases from J; bases unmatched to any gene: 10.

The chain employs TRBV11-2 and TRBJ2-5, with 7 positions matching TRBD1. Per the germline V gene, CDR1 is SGHAT and CDR2 is FQNNGV. The CDR3 spans 15 residues. V was clipped by 3 bases and J by 5 bases; unmatched bases: 9. The CDR3 protein is CASSLFRGRSETQYF. The CDR3 DNA sequence: TGTGCCAGCAGCTTGTTCAGGGGGAGATCGGAGACCCAGTACTTC.

The chain uses TRBV11-3 and TRBJ2-2; D might be TRBD1 (6 bases). Germline V lookup: CDR1 SGHNT, CDR2 YENEEA. CDR3 length: 14 residues. Trimming pared 6 bases from V and 5 bases from J, leaving 13 bases between. The CDR3 DNA reads TGTGCCAGCAGTTCCGGGACACCGACCGGGGAGCTGTTTTTT. Encoded protein: CASSSGTPTGELFF.

This clonotype was counted only a few times. This rearrangement joins TRBV15 to TRBJ2-7; 10 bases map to TRBD1. The CDR3 spans 15 residues. V gave up 1 base and J gave up 3 bases; unmatched junction bases: 3. Germline assignment: CDR1 LNHNV and CDR2 YYDKDF (reference sequence). CDR3 amino acids: CATSRVRTGGYEQYF. The CDR3 nucleotides are TGTGCCACCAGCAGAGTTAGGACAGGGGGCTACGAGCAGTACTTC.

The chain combines TRBV20-1 with TRBJ1-2, with no clear D. V lost 5 bases, J lost 7 bases, and 17 bases lay in between. This CDR3 region has 13 residues. The germline V gene has CDR1 DFQATT and CDR2 SNEGSKA (reference sequence). The CDR3 bases are TGCAGTGCTCCTACTGGGTTGTTGCTTGGCTACACCTTC. Amino acids: CSAPTGLLLGYTF.

In this sample, this clonotype turned up many times. The genes are TRBV28 and TRBJ1-2; D unresolved. CDR3 size: 13 residues. The germline gives CDR1 MDHEN, CDR2 SYDVKM. The V end lost 6 bases, the J end lost 4 bases, and 12 bases lay between the germline ends. CDR3 nucleotide sequence: TGTGCCAGCAGACATGGTCCCAGCTATGGCTACACCTTC. Amino acids: CASRHGPSYGYTF.

The chain employs TRBV5-6 and TRBJ1-2; 7 nucleotides line up with TRBD1. Per germline, CDR1 SGHDT and CDR2 YYEEEE. The CDR3 has 13 amino acids. V shed 7 bases and J 3 bases; nucleotides not matched to a gene: 6. The CDR3 region has the DNA TGTGCCAGCCTAACTGGGACAGACTATGGCTACACCTTC. Amino acids: CASLTGTDYGYTF.

The genes are TRBV19 and TRBJ1-4, with TRBD1 matching over 9 bases. Germline V gene data show CDR1 as LNHDA and CDR2 as SQIVND (reference sequence). The V gene end was trimmed by 7 bases and the J gene end by 11 bases; junction bases not matched to a gene: 11. This CDR3 is built from 14 residues. This CDR3 is CASNPGQGLGKLFF. CDR3 nucleotide sequence: TGTGCCAGTAACCCGGGACAGGGTCTCGGCAAACTGTTTTTT.

This clonotype was seen only a few times. The chain recombines TRBV4-3 with TRBJ2-7, with TRBD2 as a possible D gene (6 bases). Germline V gene data show CDR1 as LGHNA and CDR2 as YSLEER. Trimming took 3 bases from V and 3 from J, leaving 12 bases between them. The CDR3 is 14 amino acids. Here the CDR3 DNA reads TGCGCCAGCAGCCACCTTAGCGGAAACTACGAGCAGTACTTC. Translated: CASSHLSGNYEQYF.

At least ten counts were recorded for this clonotype. This sequence joins TRBV10-3 and TRBJ1-5, with TRBD1 as a possible D gene (5 bases). Germline lookup yields CDR1 ENHRY and CDR2 SYGVKD. V lost 0 bases, J lost 4 bases, and 7 bases lay in between. This CDR3 comprises 14 residues. For the CDR3, the DNA is TGTGCCATCAGTGAGTCAGGGGCGAATCAGCCCCAGCATTTT. It is translated as CAISESGANQPQHF.

V usage is TRBV10-3 and J usage is TRBJ2-6, with D possibly being TRBD1 (6 bases). This CDR3 is 15 amino acids long. Germline CDR1 reads ENHRY; CDR2 reads SYGVKD. V was trimmed by 10 bases and J by 2 bases, leaving 15 bases between them. The CDR3 region has the DNA TGTGCCACGGAACCAAACAGGGCTGGGGCCAACGTCCTGACTTTC. Protein sequence: CATEPNRAGANVLTF.

Points on this clonotype: This may arise from a read error, as a much more abundant clone is one base away. J is TRBJ1-2 and V is TRBV28; TRBD1 matches at 12 bases. This CDR3 is 13 amino acids long. Germline trimming cut 8 bases from V and 8 bases from J; bases unmatched to any gene: 6. The V gene's germline CDR1 is MDHEN and CDR2 SYDVKM. CDR3: CASGRDRGQGYTF. The CDR3 DNA sequence: TGTGCCAGCGGAAGGGACAGGGGGCAGGGCTACACCTTC.

This chain uses TRBV29-1 with TRBJ2-7; tentative D call: TRBD2 (6 bases). CDR1 is SQVTM and CDR2 is ANQGSEA in the germline V gene. The CDR3 sequence is 15 residues long. Trimming stripped 4 bases from V and 5 bases from J, with 21 bases between. DNA for the CDR3: TGCAGCGTTGGAGGGGTGGATGGGGGGAACGACGAGCAGTACTTC. It encodes CSVGGVDGGNDEQYF.

Many counts were recorded for this clonotype. Germline and junction disagree at one end, which may indicate a read error. The chain has TRBV5-1 and TRBJ1-2; no clear D. Germline-derived CDR1 and CDR2 are SGHRS and YFSETQ. This CDR3 has 12 residues. Here the CDR3 reads CASSFRGSGYTF. The CDR3 region has the DNA TGTGCCAGCAGCTTTCGTGGGTCGGGCTACACCTTC.

The sample holds many counts of this clonotype. This sequence joins TRBV2 and TRBJ2-7; a weak D match, TRBD1 (5 bases). The CDR3 covers 13 residues. The germline CDR1 and CDR2 sequences are SNHLY and FYNNEI. V was trimmed by 7 bases and J by 4 bases, leaving 14 bases between them. Written as DNA, the CDR3 is TGTGCCAGCACCCTAGGGGTAGGTTACGAGCAGTACTTC. Its protein product is CASTLGVGYEQYF.

There are a few counts of this clonotype. The gene calls are TRBV5-1 and TRBJ1-2, with 7 bases identical to TRBD1. There are 14 residues in the CDR3. V lost 0 bases to trimming and J lost 4 bases; unmatched junction nucleotides: 3. Per the germline V gene, CDR1 is SGHRS and CDR2 is YFSETQ. For the CDR3, the DNA is TGCGCCAGCAGCTTGGTACAGGGGCCCTATGGCTACACCTTC. It translates to CASSLVQGPYGYTF.

This chain connects TRBV5-5 to TRBJ1-5; 9 positions match TRBD1. Per the germline V gene, CDR1 is SGHKS and CDR2 is YYEKEE (reference sequence). J gave up 3 bases and V 4 bases, and 11 bases lay outside the gene matches. The CDR3 totals 17 residues. The DNA for the CDR3 is TGTGCCAGCAGCCCATCCAGTGGACAGGGGAACAATCAGCCCCAGCATTTT. Translated: CASSPSSGQGNNQPQHF. Drawing the rest from reference TRBV5-5 and TRBJ1-5, the complete variable domain is DAGVTQSPTHLIKTRGQQVTLRCSPISGHKSVSWYQQVLGQGPQFIFQYYEKEERGRGNFPDRFSARQFPNYSSELNVNALLLGDSALYLCASSPSSGQGNNQPQHFGDGTRLSIL.